This TCR beta chain was identified during a study of blood T cell repertoires in COVID-19. The CDR3 has 15 amino acids. Germline trimming cut 6 bases from V and 5 bases from J; bases unmatched to any gene: 9. Looked up from germline, CDR1 is MNHEY and CDR2 is SMNVEV (reference sequence). Sequenced by immunoSEQ multiplex PCR; TCRdb stores in-frame clones only, minus some. The data show hundreds of thousands of clones, with approximately 89% seen just once and approximately 1.8% held by the top ten. This clone was seen more than once but under ten times. The J gene is TRBJ2-3, the V gene TRBV27; 9 positions match TRBD1. What was sequenced was PBMCs or T cells enriched from blood (not recorded which). The clonotype comes from a man between 35 and 55 years old in a cohort exposed to, infected with or recovered from COVID-19 (not recorded which). The CDR3 DNA reads TGTGCCAGCAGCCCTCGACAGGGGGGTGAAGATACGCAGTATTTT. This translates into CASSPRQGGEDTQYF.